These 14 T cell receptor beta chains were sequenced from one sample in a study of CD8 T cells in Susac syndrome. RNA amounts of about 0.5 to 1 ug underwent reverse transcription with random hexamers. A single record per CDR3 protein comes from TCRdb applying MiXCR to the immunoSEQ multiplex PCR reads. The sample carries some 200,000 distinct CDR3 sequences, about 95% recorded once. Sample: CD4+ T cells from PBMCs. These receptors all stem from a human donor in good health.

J is TRBJ2-7 and V is TRBV5-4, with a weak D call TRBD2 (5 bases). V dropped 4 bases and J dropped 6 bases, with 11 bases sitting between them. The CDR3 consists of 12 residues. Germline CDR1 SGHNT, CDR2 YYREEE (reference sequence). CDR3 sequence reads: CASSSTRGEQYF. In nucleotides, the CDR3 is TGTGCCAGCAGCAGCACTAGAGGCGAGCAGTACTTC.

The chain joins TRBV25-1 to TRBJ2-1, with TRBD2 identical over 11 bases. The CDR3 runs 14 residues. Germline V gene sequence: CDR1 MGHDK, CDR2 SYGVNS. Trimming cost V 4 bases and J 8 bases; bases outside gene matches: 4. The CDR3 nucleotides read TGTGCCAGCAGTGCACCGGGACTAGCGGATGAGCAGTTCTTC. Translated, it gives CASSAPGLADEQFF.

The CDR3 DNA reads as TGCAGTGCGCGGAACTGGAACACAGATACGCAGTATTTT. This codes for CSARNWNTDTQYF. The gene calls are TRBV20-1 and TRBJ2-3; D gene unclear. Germline V gene data show CDR1 as DFQATT and CDR2 as SNEGSKA (reference sequence). V lost 6 bases and J lost 2, with 12 bases in between. The CDR3 contains 13 residues.

The chain employs TRBV27 and TRBJ2-7, with 7 bases identical to TRBD1. CDR1 is MNHEY, CDR2 SMNVEV, per germline (reference sequence). CDR3 length equals 14 residues. V lost 6 bases, J lost 3 bases, and 8 bases stayed unmatched. The CDR3 region is CASRNRDSHYEQYF. Here the CDR3 DNA reads TGTGCCAGCAGAAACCGGGACAGCCACTACGAGCAGTACTTC.

The chain recombines TRBV27 with TRBJ2-7, with TRBD1 as a possible D gene (6 bases). Trimming cost V 5 bases and J 11 bases, with 13 bases left between them. Germline V lookup: CDR1 MNHEY, CDR2 SMNVEV (reference sequence). The CDR3 sequence is 11 residues long. Here the CDR3 reads CASSLQGREYF. The CDR3 coding sequence is TGTGCCAGCAGTCTACAGGGAAGGGAGTACTTC.

The rearrangement joins TRBV28 to TRBJ2-1, with TRBD2 matching over 8 bases. V lost 6 bases to trimming and J lost 9 bases; unmatched junction nucleotides: 13. In germline, CDR1 is MDHEN, CDR2 SYDVKM. The CDR3 totals 15 residues. The CDR3 here is CASRPSSGPMGEQFF. The CDR3, as DNA: TGTGCCAGCAGGCCCTCTAGCGGGCCAATGGGTGAGCAGTTCTTC.

The chain employs TRBV20-1 and TRBJ2-5; 9 nucleotides align to TRBD2. V lost 4 bases to trimming and J lost 4 bases; unmatched junction nucleotides: 22. CDR3 length: 19 residues. CDR1 is DFQATT and CDR2 is SNEGSKA in the germline V gene (reference sequence). The CDR3 coding sequence is TGCAGTGCTATTCCCGGGACTGTAGCGGGAGCGATAGGTGGAGAGACCCAGTACTTC. Encoded protein: CSAIPGTVAGAIGGETQYF.

The chain links TRBV28 to TRBJ2-7; 10 positions match TRBD1. Trimming removed 6 bases from V and 3 bases from J; junction bases left unmatched: 5. Germline V gives CDR1 MDHEN, CDR2 SYDVKM. The CDR3 totals 14 residues. The CDR3 sequence: CASRTGGRNYEQYF. As DNA, the CDR3 is TGTGCCAGCAGGACAGGGGGCCGAAACTACGAGCAGTACTTC.

The genes are TRBV15 and TRBJ2-1; no clear D. The CDR3 runs to 12 residues. Germline CDR1 is LNHNV and CDR2 is YYDKDF (reference sequence). V was pared by 3 bases and J by 6 bases, with 6 bases between. The CDR3, as DNA: TGTGCCACCAGCAGGGCCCCCAATGAGCAGTTCTTC. It encodes CATSRAPNEQFF.

CDR3 coding DNA: TGTGCCTGGAGTAGGACATCGAACACTGAAGCTTTCTTT. Translating it yields CAWSRTSNTEAFF. The chain employs TRBV30 and TRBJ1-1; D is perhaps TRBD1 (5 bases). The CDR3 spans 13 residues. The V gene's germline CDR1 is GTSNPN and CDR2 SVGIG (reference sequence). The V end lost 2 bases, the J end lost 1 base, and 8 bases lay between the germline ends.

The rearrangement uses TRBV13 and TRBJ2-1; TRBD2 agrees at 12 bases. CDR3 length: 16 residues. With V trimmed by 4 bases and J by 5 bases, 6 bases remained unmatched. Germline CDR1 and CDR2: PRHDT and FYEKMQ (reference sequence). The CDR3 DNA is TGTGCCAGCAGCTCCCTAGCGGGAGGGTCCCACAATGAGCAGTTCTTC. Translating it yields CASSSLAGGSHNEQFF.

The CDR3 loop reads CASSPGTGLGEQFF. CDR3 DNA: TGCGCCAGCAGCCCCGGGACAGGGTTGGGTGAGCAGTTCTTC. This chain joins TRBV5-1 and TRBJ2-1; TRBD1 matches at 9 bases. This CDR3 has 14 amino acids. The J segment lost 9 bases and the V segment lost 4 bases, leaving 8 bases of the junction unmatched. Germline CDR1 and CDR2: SGHRS and YFSETQ.

The chain couples TRBV6-6 to TRBJ2-7, with D perhaps TRBD2 (5 bases). There are 14 residues in the CDR3. Between the trimmed V and J ends, which lost 2 bases and 7 bases, there was a span of 15 bases. Germline assignment: CDR1 MNHNY and CDR2 SVGAGI (reference sequence). CDR3 loop: CASSYEGSRREQYF. The CDR3 DNA reads as TGTGCCAGCAGTTACGAGGGCTCGAGGCGGGAGCAGTACTTC.

The chain links TRBV28 to TRBJ2-7, with 8 nucleotides matching TRBD2. The germline V gene has CDR1 MDHEN and CDR2 SYDVKM. The CDR3 length is 15 residues. V shed 3 bases, J shed 2 bases, and the junction held 6 bases outside the gene matches. The CDR3 reads CASSLERGNTYEQYF. The CDR3 nucleotides read TGTGCCAGCAGTTTGGAGCGGGGGAACACCTACGAGCAGTACTTC.